A single TCR beta chain is shown here with its context. The antigen is not known. Germline V CDR1 and CDR2: SGDLS, YYNGEE. V shed 0 bases and J 6 bases; nucleotides not matched to a gene: 5. The CDR3 has 16 amino acids. The record originates from a study of shared clonotypes between healthy human individuals. Whole-study findings and limits: Non-shared clonotypes were found to have lower generation probabilities than the clonotypes that were shared by all four of the sorted-subset donors. When naive CD4 clonotypes were compared across four donors, about 4.9% were shared.

Deep was the level used in running the assay. Produced via immunoSEQ multiplex PCR; TCRdb's table is partial and in-frame only. This table holds millions of clones, around 90% found once. In the CD4+ fraction, cells were divided into CD45RA+ naive and CD45RA-negative memory subsets. This sequence originates from a man aged 18 to 35 in good health. Source material: naive CD4+ T cells sorted from blood. Sample subset: CD45RA+ positively selected. The chain employs TRBV9 and TRBJ2-3; 12 nucleotides line up with TRBD2. CDR3 amino acids: CASSVGWTSGADTQYF. Here the CDR3 DNA reads TGTGCCAGCAGCGTAGGATGGACTAGCGGGGCGGATACGCAGTATTTT.